This record concerns one T cell receptor (beta chain) sequence. V was clipped by 0 bases and J by 2 bases, with 6 bases between them. The CDR3 has 14 residues. CDR1 and CDR2 from the germline V gene are LNHNV and YYDKDF (reference sequence). MiXCR, applied by TCRdb to the 5' RACE reads, yields one record per CDR3 protein. This table has under 250,000 distinct CDR3 sequences, approximately 15% appearing once. The data were taken from a study of T-cell memory formation after mild COVID-19. The V call is TRBV15, the J call TRBJ2-3; the D is unclear. Specimen: PBMCs or a T cell subset sorted from them (not recorded which). This sequence originates from an adult woman who had mild COVID-19 (a few samples of this study predate the infection). Cell type and time point are not known. The CDR3, as DNA: TGTGCCACCAGCAGAGATCGGAACACAGATACGCAGTATTTT. Amino acids: CATSRDRNTDTQYF.